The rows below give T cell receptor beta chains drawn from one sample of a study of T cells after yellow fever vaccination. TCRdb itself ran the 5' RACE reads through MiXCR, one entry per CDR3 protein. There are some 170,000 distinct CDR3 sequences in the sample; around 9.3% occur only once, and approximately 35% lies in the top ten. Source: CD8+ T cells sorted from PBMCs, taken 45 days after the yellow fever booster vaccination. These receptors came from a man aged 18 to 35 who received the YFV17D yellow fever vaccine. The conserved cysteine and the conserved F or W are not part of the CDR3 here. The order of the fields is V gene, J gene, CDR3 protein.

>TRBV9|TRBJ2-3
ASSHPRARGGTTDTQY
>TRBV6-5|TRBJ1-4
ASRRQDEKLF
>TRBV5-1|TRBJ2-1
ASSPPAGGLWEQF
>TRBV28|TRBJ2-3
ASSPFTGNTDTQY
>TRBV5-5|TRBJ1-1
ASSLVARENTEAF
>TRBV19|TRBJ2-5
ASSMFGGQVRVTQY
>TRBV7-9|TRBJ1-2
ASSLVTGGVGYT
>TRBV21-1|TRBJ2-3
ASSKAQGRTSGGNNTQY
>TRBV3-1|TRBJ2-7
ASSQEELTDGDYEQY
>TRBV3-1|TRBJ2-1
ASSQVRGGVYNEQF
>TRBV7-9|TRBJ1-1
ASSPGILEAGGRDTEAF
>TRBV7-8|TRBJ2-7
ASSLGASGGALSYEQY